This TCR beta chain was observed in a study of beta chain features in type 1 diabetes. Between the trimmed V and J ends, which lost 0 bases and 3 bases, there was a span of 16 bases. The CDR3 covers 18 residues. Per the germline V gene, CDR1 is SGHRS and CDR2 is YFSETQ. Since all of the isolated RNA was reverse transcribed, expressed TCRB transcripts were what got sequenced. Some clones are missing from TCRdb's copy, which holds only in-frame ones; the method was immunoSEQ multiplex PCR. The top ten hold about 0.045% of the sample, which has 430,000 or so clones, about 10% seen once. Each of the CD4+ naive, central memory, regulatory and stem cell-like memory populations was sorted via CD45RO/CCR7/CD25/CD127/CD95/CD27. Purity (above 98%) was reached by all sorted populations. This clone has more than one count but fewer than ten.

This receptor was identified in a woman aged 18-29 years in good health. Source material: naive CD4+ T cells from blood. This chain links TRBV5-1 with TRBJ2-6; D is perhaps TRBD2 (5 bases). CDR3 in DNA: TGCGCCAGCAGCTTGGTTGAGGGCCTAACGTTTGGGGCCAACGTCCTGACTTTC. This translates into CASSLVEGLTFGANVLTF.